Below, 6 T cell receptor beta chains from the same sample are listed, as sequenced in a study of early T cells in non-severe SARS-CoV-2 infection. Via MiXCR, TCRdb re-called the 5' RACE reads, giving one row per CDR3 protein. Of 100,000 to 150,000 distinct CDR3 sequences detected, about 15% appear once; the ten largest clones hold around a fifth. Input material: whole blood. The source is an adult who was a healthcare worker with PCR-confirmed SARS-CoV-2 infection or an uninfected control (not recorded which).

The rearrangement links TRBV10-3 to TRBJ2-1; D could derive from TRBD1 or TRBD2 (6 bases each). The CDR3 consists of 12 residues. V was clipped by 4 bases and J by 8 bases, with 9 bases between them. Germline lookup yields CDR1 ENHRY and CDR2 SYGVKD. CDR3 nucleotides: TGTGCCATCAGTGTAAGGGGGGATGAGCAGTTCTTC. Its translation: CAISVRGDEQFF.

This chain links TRBV7-9 with TRBJ1-4; a possible D gene is TRBD1 (5 bases). The CDR3 has 10 residues. Trimming pared 10 bases from V and 8 bases from J, leaving 8 bases between. Germline CDR1 reads SEHNR; CDR2 reads FQNEAQ (reference sequence). CDR3 amino acids: CAIGDEKLFF. In DNA form, the CDR3 reads TGTGCCATTGGGGACGAAAAACTGTTTTTT.

On this clonotype: Mismatch with germline at one junction end may stem from a read error. This rearrangement joins TRBV6-5 to TRBJ1-1; D is unclear. CDR3 length: 13 residues. Looked up from germline, CDR1 is MNHEY and CDR2 is SVGAGI. CDR3 in amino acids: CASSNSRNTEAFF. The DNA for the CDR3 is TGTGCCAGCAGTAACTCGCGGAACACTGAAGCTTTCTTT.

At least ten counts were recorded for this clonotype. J is TRBJ1-6 and V is TRBV25-1; D is unresolved. Germline values: CDR1 MGHDK, CDR2 SYGVNS. Trimming pared 6 bases from V and 11 bases from J, leaving 17 bases between. This CDR3 region has 14 residues. This CDR3 reads CASRTTGSSAPLHF. CDR3 coding DNA: TGTGCCAGCAGGACGACCGGCTCCTCGGCACCCCTCCACTTT.

The chain joins TRBV18 to TRBJ2-2, with D possibly matching TRBD1 (5 bases). The germline V and J ends were trimmed by 1 base and 5 bases, with 11 bases remaining between them. CDR1 is KGHSH, CDR2 LQKENI, per germline. The CDR3 is 15 amino acids. CDR3 bases: TGTGCCAGCTCACCACTCCTCCCAGGGACCGGGGAGCTGTTTTTT. This gives the protein CASSPLLPGTGELFF. Complete variable domain (other parts from reference TRBV18 and TRBJ2-2): NAGVMQNPRHLVRRRGQEARLRCSPMKGHSHVYWYRQLPEEGLKFMVYLQKENIIDESGMPKERFSAEFPKEGPSILRIQQVVRGDSAAYFCASSPLLPGTGELFFGEGSRLTVL.

This rearrangement joins TRBV5-1 to TRBJ1-1; D is unclear. Deletions cut 0 bases from V and 9 bases from J, with 12 bases between. The germline gives CDR1 SGHRS, CDR2 YFSETQ. This CDR3 spans 13 amino acids. CDR3 residues: CASSLALLEKAFF. CDR3 nucleotides: TGCGCCAGCAGCTTGGCCCTACTGGAGAAAGCTTTCTTT.